This T cell receptor beta chain was captured in a study of T cells expressing NK-cell markers. As for the study in general: Seven of eight sequenced donors tested HCMV-seropositive; one tested seronegative.

Study-wide results and limits: One observes that, in several donors, these clonotypes were also the leading ones within the CD3+CD56-NKG2C+ fraction.

On this clonotype itself: As yet, its antigen is unknown.

It was by 5'RACE template switching with UMIs that TCR beta cDNA was made. Each CDR3 protein gets one entry in TCRdb, which reprocessed the 5' RACE reads and gives no DNA. The table counts 300,000 to 450,000 distinct CDR3 sequences; 4% to 6.5% lies in the top ten. Per germline, CDR1 KGHSH and CDR2 LQKENI. This CDR3 comprises 14 residues. The TCR comes from a man aged 18 to 69 in good health. The gene calls are TRBV18 and TRBJ2-5; TCRdb calls TRBD2, which cannot be checked without DNA. The sample was blood T cells: a sorted CD56 or NKG2C T cell subset, CD4+ or CD8+ T cells, or bulk PBMC T cells (not recorded which). The CDR3 spells CASSPGRRVETQYF. The whole variable domain, filled in from reference TRBV18 and TRBJ2-5, reads NAGVMQNPRHLVRRRGQEARLRCSPMKGHSHVYWYRQLPEEGLKFMVYLQKENIIDESGMPKERFSAEFPKEGPSILRIQQVVRGDSAAYFCASSPGRRVETQYFGPGTRLLVL.